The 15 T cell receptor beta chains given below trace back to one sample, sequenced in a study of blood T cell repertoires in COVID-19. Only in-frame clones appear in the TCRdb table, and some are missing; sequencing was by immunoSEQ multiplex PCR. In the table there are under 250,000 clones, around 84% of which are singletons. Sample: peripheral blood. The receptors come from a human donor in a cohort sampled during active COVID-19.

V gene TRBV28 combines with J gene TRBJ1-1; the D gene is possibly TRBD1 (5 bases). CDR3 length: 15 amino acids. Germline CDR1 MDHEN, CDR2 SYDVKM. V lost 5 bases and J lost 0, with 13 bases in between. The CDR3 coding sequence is TGTGCCAGCAGTCCACCGCGGGGGATGAACACTGAAGCTTTCTTT. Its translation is CASSPPRGMNTEAFF.

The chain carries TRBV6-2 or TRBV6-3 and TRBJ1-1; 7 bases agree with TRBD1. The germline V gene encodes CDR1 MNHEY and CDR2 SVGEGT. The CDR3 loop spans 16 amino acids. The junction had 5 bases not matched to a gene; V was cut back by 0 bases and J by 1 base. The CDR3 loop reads CASSYSIGGQNTEAFF. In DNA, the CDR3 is TGTGCCAGCAGTTACTCGATAGGGGGCCAGAACACTGAAGCTTTCTTT.

The CDR3 coding sequence is TGTGCCAGCGTGTCGAGGGCTGAAAACACCATATATTTT. As protein: CASVSRAENTIYF. The rearrangement links TRBV28 to TRBJ1-3; D unresolved. The CDR3 runs to 13 residues. V was cut by 8 bases and J by 6 bases, with 14 bases left in between. Germline V gene sequence: CDR1 MDHEN, CDR2 SYDVKM.

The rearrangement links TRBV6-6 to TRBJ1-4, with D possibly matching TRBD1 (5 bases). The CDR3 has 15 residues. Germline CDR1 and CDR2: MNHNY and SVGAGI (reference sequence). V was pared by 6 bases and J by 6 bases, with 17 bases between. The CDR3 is CASRVPGREDEKLFF. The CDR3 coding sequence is TGTGCCAGCAGGGTTCCAGGGCGGGAGGATGAAAAACTGTTTTTT.

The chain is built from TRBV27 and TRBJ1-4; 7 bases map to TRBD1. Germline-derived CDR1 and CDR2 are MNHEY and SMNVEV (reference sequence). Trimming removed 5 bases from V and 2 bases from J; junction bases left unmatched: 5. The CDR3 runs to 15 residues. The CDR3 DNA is TGTGCCAGCAGTAGAAACAGGGGTACTAATGAAAAACTGTTTTTT. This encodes CASSRNRGTNEKLFF.

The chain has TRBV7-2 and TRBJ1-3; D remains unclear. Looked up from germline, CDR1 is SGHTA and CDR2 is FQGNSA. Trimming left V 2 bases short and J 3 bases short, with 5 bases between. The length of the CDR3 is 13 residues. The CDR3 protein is CASSLYFGNTIYF. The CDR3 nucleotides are TGTGCCAGCAGCTTATATTTTGGAAACACCATATATTTT.

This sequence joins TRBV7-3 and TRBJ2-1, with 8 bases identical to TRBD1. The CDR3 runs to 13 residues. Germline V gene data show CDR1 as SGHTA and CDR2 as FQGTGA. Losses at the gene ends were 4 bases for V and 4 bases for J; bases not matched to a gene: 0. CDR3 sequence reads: CASSWDRYNEQFF. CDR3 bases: TGTGCCAGCAGCTGGGACAGGTACAATGAGCAGTTCTTC.

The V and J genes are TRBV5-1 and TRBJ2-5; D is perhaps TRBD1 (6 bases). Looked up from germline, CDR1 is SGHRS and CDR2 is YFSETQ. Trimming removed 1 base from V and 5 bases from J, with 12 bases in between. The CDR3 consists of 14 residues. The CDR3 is CASSLFGGAETQYF. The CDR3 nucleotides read TGCGCCAGCAGCTTGTTTGGGGGCGCGGAGACCCAGTACTTC.

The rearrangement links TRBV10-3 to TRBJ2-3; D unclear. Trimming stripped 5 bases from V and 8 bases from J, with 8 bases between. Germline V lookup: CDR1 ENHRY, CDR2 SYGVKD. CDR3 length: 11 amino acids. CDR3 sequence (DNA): TGTGCCATCAGTTATCAAGCTACGCAGTATTTT. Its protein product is CAISYQATQYF.

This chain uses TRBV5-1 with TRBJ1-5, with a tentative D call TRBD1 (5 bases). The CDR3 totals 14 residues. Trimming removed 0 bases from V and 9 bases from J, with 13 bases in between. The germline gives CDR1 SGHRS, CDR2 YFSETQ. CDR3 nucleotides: TGCGCCAGCAGCTTGGACGTCCCCGGGGGGCCCCAGCATTTT. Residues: CASSLDVPGGPQHF.

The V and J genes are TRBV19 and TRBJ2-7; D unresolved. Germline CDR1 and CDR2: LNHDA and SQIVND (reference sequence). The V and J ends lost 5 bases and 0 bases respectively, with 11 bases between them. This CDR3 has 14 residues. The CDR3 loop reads CASSVGGSSYEQYF. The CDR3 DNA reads TGTGCCAGTAGTGTTGGCGGTAGCTCCTACGAGCAGTACTTC.

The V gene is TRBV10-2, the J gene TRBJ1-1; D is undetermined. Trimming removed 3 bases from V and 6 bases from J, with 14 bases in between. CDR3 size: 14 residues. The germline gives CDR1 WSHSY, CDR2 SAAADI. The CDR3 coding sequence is TGCGCCAGCAGTGACCGCCCCGAGGTTCCTGAAGCTTTCTTT. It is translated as CASSDRPEVPEAFF.

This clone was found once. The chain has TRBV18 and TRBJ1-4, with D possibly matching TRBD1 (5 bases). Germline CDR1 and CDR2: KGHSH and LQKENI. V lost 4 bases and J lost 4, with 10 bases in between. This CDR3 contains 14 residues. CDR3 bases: TGTGCCAGCTCACAGGGGCCCAATAATGAAAAACTGTTTTTT. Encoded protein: CASSQGPNNEKLFF. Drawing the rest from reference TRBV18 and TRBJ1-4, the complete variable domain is NAGVMQNPRHLVRRRGQEARLRCSPMKGHSHVYWYRQLPEEGLKFMVYLQKENIIDESGMPKERFSAEFPKEGPSILRIQQVVRGDSAAYFCASSQGPNNEKLFFGSGTQLSVL.

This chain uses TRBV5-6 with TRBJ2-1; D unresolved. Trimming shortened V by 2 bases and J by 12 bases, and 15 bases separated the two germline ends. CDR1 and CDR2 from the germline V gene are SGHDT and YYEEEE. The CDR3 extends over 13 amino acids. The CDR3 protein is CASSFPDRSGQFF. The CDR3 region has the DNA TGTGCCAGCAGCTTCCCTGACCGGAGTGGGCAGTTCTTC.

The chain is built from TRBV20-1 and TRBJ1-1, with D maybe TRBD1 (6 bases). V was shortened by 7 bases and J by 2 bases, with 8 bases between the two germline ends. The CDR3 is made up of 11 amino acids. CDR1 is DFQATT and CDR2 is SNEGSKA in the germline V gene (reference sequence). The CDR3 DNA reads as TGCAGTGGCAGGGGTAACACTGAAGCTTTCTTT. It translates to CSGRGNTEAFF.